This T cell receptor (beta chain) came from a study of response to subunit inactivated influenza vaccine. CDR1 and CDR2 (germline): MNHEY, SVGAGI. Trimming cost V 3 bases and J 8 bases; bases outside gene matches: 6. This CDR3 has 16 amino acids. This clonotype was counted between two and nine times. TCRdb ran MiXCR on the RT-PCR reads and lists one entry per CDR3 protein. The table lists about 540,000 distinct CDR3 sequences, roughly 23% of them singletons. This sample was shared with a second study, whose subject was T cells expressing NK-cell markers. That paper notes: It was by 5'RACE template switching with UMIs that TCR beta cDNA was made. Dominant NKG2C+ clonotypes accounted for about 1.0-8% of CD8+ T cells in six donors.

This TCR derives from a man between 45 and 60 years old who received an inactivated influenza vaccine. The chain combines TRBV6-5 with TRBJ2-1; 14 positions match TRBD2. Sample: CD4+ T cells sorted from PBMCs, taken about 11 days after vaccination. This chain's CDR3 is CASSYSGLAGVDEQFF. CDR3 nucleotides: TGTGCCAGCAGTTATTCGGGACTAGCGGGAGTAGATGAGCAGTTCTTC.